This TCR beta chain derives from a study of blood T cell repertoires in COVID-19 (dated by TCRdb to about 2020). About the study as a whole: Samples covering the acute and convalescent phases of COVID-19 were provided by collaborators in the United States, Italy and Spain. The prospective study material was composed of cDNA or gDNA derived from T cells, B-cell-depleted T cells, or PBMCs. The dataset comprised deeply sampled blood TCRbeta repertoires from subjects exposed to, actively infected with, or recovered from COVID-19. The repertoires were made available in a free public database intended to serve as a resource for research on the immune response to SARS-CoV-2. The samples were drawn from the first 160 participants of the ongoing ImmuneRACE study and from 1,254 subjects provided by 6 global collaborators. A de-identified subject ID, COVID-19 status, age in years and sex were almost always included in the sample metadata. Where available, HLA class I and class II types were taken from metadata supplied by the sample provider and were not determined by assay-based typing. Overall results and qualifications from the work: The quantity of clinical and demographic metadata differed by source and by participant and was supplied without curation.

The immunoSEQ Assay, a bias-controlled multiplex PCR, was used to amplify TCRbeta CDR3 regions from genomic DNA. For the original study's pipeline: The number of nucleated cells in each sample was estimated by amplification of reference gene primers within the assay. To quantify the absolute abundance of each unique TCRbeta CDR3 rearrangement, sequence reads were collapsed and filtered. Productive Simpson clonality was computed per sample as the square root of Simpson's diversity index over productive rearrangements. The immuneACCESS repertoire file appears here via TCRdb, limited to in-frame rearrangements. These files lack a portion of the clones; in checked studies, under half of the deficit traces to unresolved V genes, and the cause of the others is not known. The DNA was the basis for D and trimming; V, J and clone size are from that table. Recorded for this sample are approximately 240,000 clones; 80% to 90% of them occurred a single time. The top ten clonotypes cover 3% to 4% of the sample.

In the prospective study, participants were roughly 18 to 100 years old, resided in under 30 geographic areas of the United States, and were enrolled through a virtual design. Cohort assignment in the prospective study relied on participant-reported clinical history from a screening survey and a study questionnaire. Each participant in the prospective study had whole blood, serum and a nasopharyngeal or oropharyngeal swab collected by mobile phlebotomists. Prospective study participants could optionally give additional blood draws and questionnaires over a roughly 2-month period. Prospective study blood samples were shipped either frozen or at room temperature before DNA extraction. A note on this clone: No cognate antigen has been identified for it. The record has no base qualities; no much larger clone is one base away.

The CDR3 holds 14 amino acids from the cysteine to the phenylalanine. Only CDR3 DNA is held: 42 bases, read in frame from base 1. CDR1 SGHTA and CDR2 FQGTGA were looked up in the germline V gene. V is trimmed back by 6 bases and J by 4 bases, and the junction contains 4 bases that no gene match accounts for. The V and J segments used are TRBV7-3 and TRBJ2-5, with 11 bases matching TRBD1. The TCR originated in a young woman in a cohort exposed to, infected with or recovered from COVID-19 (not recorded which). Sequencing input: PBMCs or T cells enriched from blood (not recorded which). The nucleotides are TGTGCCAGCAGTCGGGGACAGGGGGTAGAGACCCAGTACTTC. It is translated as CASSRGQGVETQYF.